A selection of T cell receptor beta chains follows, all from one sample in a study of T cells in Graves' hyperthyroidism and ophthalmopathy. A single record per CDR3 protein comes from TCRdb applying MiXCR to the multiplex PCR reads. The table shows a few hundred thousand distinct CDR3 sequences, with 46% occurring only once. Source material: peripheral blood or thyroid tissue (not recorded which). The receptors originated from a woman between 18 and 29 years old with Graves' hyperthyroidism. Both conserved end residues are part of each CDR3. Each record gives: clone size, D gene, J gene, V gene, CDR3 protein, CDR3 DNA. The D gene is left open where the match is weak. Clone size, where shown, is once, few, many, or a class for clones that have expanded.

>NA|TRBD1|TRBJ2-5|TRBV7-2
CASRKTGARQETQYF
TGTGCCAGCAGGAAAACAGGGGCGCGGCAAGAGACCCAGTACTTC
>NA|TRBD2|TRBJ2-2|TRBV7-9
CASSDYSGSISGELFF
TGTGCCAGCAGCGACTATAGCGGGAGTATTTCCGGGGAGCTGTTTTTT
>NA|NA|TRBJ1-1|TRBV29-1
CSLEGREAFF
TGCAGCTTGGAAGGGCGTGAAGCTTTCTTT
>NA|TRBD2|TRBJ2-7|TRBV7-9
CASSLDWLAGATMYYEQYF
TGTGCCAGCAGCTTAGATTGGCTAGCGGGAGCTACGATGTACTACGAGCAGTACTTC
>NA|NA|TRBJ1-3|TRBV2
CASSEDTIYF
TGTGCCAGCAGTGAAGACACCATATATTTT
>NA|NA|TRBJ1-5|TRBV9
CASSAEQGNQPQHF
TGTGCCAGCAGCGCCGAACAGGGTAATCAGCCCCAGCATTTT
>NA|TRBD2|TRBJ2-5|TRBV20-1
CSATTTTSGSGETQYF
TGCAGTGCTACTACGACGACTAGCGGGAGCGGGGAGACCCAGTACTTC
>NA|NA|TRBJ1-5|TRBV2
CARGQPGGNQPQHF
TGTGCCAGAGGACAGCCGGGGGGAAATCAGCCCCAGCATTTT
>once|NA|TRBJ1-2|TRBV11-3
CASSLDRTDYGYTF
TGTGCCAGCAGCTTAGATCGGACAGATTATGGCTACACCTTC
>few|NA|TRBJ1-2|TRBV29-1
CSVETGDGYTF
TGCAGCGTTGAGACGGGGGATGGCTACACCTTC
>medium-sized|NA|TRBJ1-2|TRBV29-1
CSVDVGEDGYTF
TGCAGCGTTGACGTAGGGGAGGATGGCTACACCTTC
>NA|NA|TRBJ1-5|TRBV7-4
CASSLVAQPQHF
TGTGCCAGCAGTCTGGTTGCTCAGCCCCAGCATTTT
>NA|NA|TRBJ1-1|TRBV5-4
CASSLSQVTRNTEAFF
TGTGCCAGCAGCTTATCACAGGTTACCAGGAACACTGAAGCTTTCTTT
>NA|TRBD1|TRBJ1-1|TRBV29-1
CSVIPLQGKGLTEAFF
TGCAGCGTCATACCGCTACAGGGGAAGGGCCTCACTGAAGCTTTCTTT
>many|NA|TRBJ2-6|TRBV7-2
CASSLAVGRTGANVLTF
TGTGCCAGCAGCTTAGCTGTCGGTCGAACTGGGGCCAACGTCCTGACTTTC
>few|TRBD1|TRBJ1-2|TRBV5-1
CASSLQTGNGYTF
TGCGCCAGCAGCTTACAGACAGGGAATGGCTACACCTTC